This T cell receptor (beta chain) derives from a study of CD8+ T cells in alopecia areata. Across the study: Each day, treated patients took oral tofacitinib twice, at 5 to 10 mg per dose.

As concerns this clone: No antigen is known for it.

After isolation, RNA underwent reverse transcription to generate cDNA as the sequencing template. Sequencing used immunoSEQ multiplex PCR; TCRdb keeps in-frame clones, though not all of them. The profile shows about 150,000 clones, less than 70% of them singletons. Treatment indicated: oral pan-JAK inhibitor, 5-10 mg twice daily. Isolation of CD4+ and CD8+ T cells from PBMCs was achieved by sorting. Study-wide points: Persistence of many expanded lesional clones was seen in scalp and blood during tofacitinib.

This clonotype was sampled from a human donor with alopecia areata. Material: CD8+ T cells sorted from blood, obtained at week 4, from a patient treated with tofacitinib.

CDR3 loop: CASSSRGLAEPNMIHTGELFF. CDR3 sequence (DNA): TGTGCCAGCAGCTCCCGGGGACTAGCGGAACCAAATATGATACACACCGGGGAGCTGTTTTTT. The chain links TRBV7-8 to TRBJ2-2, with 11 bases fitting TRBD2. The V gene's germline CDR1 is SGHVS and CDR2 FQNEAQ. This CDR3 contains 21 residues. V lost 4 bases, J lost 3 bases, and 19 bases stayed unmatched.